The source of this T cell receptor beta chain is a study of technical replicates of blood from a few donors. TCRdb keeps only in-frame clones here, not all; method: immunoSEQ multiplex PCR. Of about 64,000 clones in the sample, around 88% are singletons; the top ten hold about 5.4%. V was trimmed by 4 bases and J by 5 bases, leaving 11 bases between them. Germline V gene data show CDR1 as SNHLY and CDR2 as FYNNEI. CDR3 length equals 13 residues. The sequenced sample consisted of PBMCs. This clonotype was sampled from a human donor in good health. Some clones in this sample may be carry-over from other donors' samples. V usage is TRBV2 and J usage is TRBJ2-5; D is unclear. The CDR3: CASSGDLGETQYF. DNA for the CDR3: TGTGCCAGCAGTGGAGATCTCGGGGAGACCCAGTACTTC.